This T cell receptor beta chain emerged from a study of cytomegalovirus exposure and HLA in healthy donors. Study as a whole: The early release's HLA-typed donors yielded 80 million to 95 million unique TCRs.

Amplification used 60 Vbeta primers and 13 Jbeta primers. Repertoires were generated with immunoSEQ multiplex PCR, while TCRdb's copy carries only in-frame clones and drops some. In all, the sample yields about 140,000 clones. Trimming at V came to 2 bases and at J to 8 bases, leaving 3 bases not matched to a gene. The CDR3 is 13 residues long. Germline V gene lookup returns CDR1 SGDLS and CDR2 YYNGEE. This sequence joins TRBV9 and TRBJ1-2; the match to TRBD1 covers 10 bases. The specimen sequenced was PBMCs. This TCR was recovered from a male donor in good health and CMV-seronegative. This chain's CDR3 is CASSVRDRGGYTF. CDR3 bases: TGTGCCAGCAGCGTCCGGGACAGGGGAGGCTACACCTTC.